This is a list of T cell receptor beta chains from one sample in a study of cytomegalovirus exposure and HLA in healthy donors. TCRdb's copy holds only in-frame clones and misses some; the assay was immunoSEQ multiplex PCR. The repertoire includes around 130,000 clones, approximately 85% of them detected once, and less than 7% sits in the top ten. Sequenced sample: PBMCs. The receptors were gathered from a woman in her 30s in good health and CMV-seropositive. Both conserved end residues are part of each CDR3. A D gene is named only where the DNA matches it firmly. Some rows mark clone size as missing; the rest say once, few, many or name a class of expanded clone.

CDR3 protein: CASSVGGTGYNEQFF; CDR3 DNA: TGTGCCAGTAGTGTGGGGGGAACAGGCTACAATGAGCAGTTCTTC; V gene: TRBV19; J gene: TRBJ2-1; clone size: .; D gene: .
CDR3 protein: CASSLRGEGSQPQHF; CDR3 DNA: TGCGCCAGCAGCTTGCGGGGAGAGGGTTCTCAGCCCCAGCATTTT; V gene: TRBV5-1; J gene: TRBJ1-5; clone size: .; D gene: .
CDR3 protein: CASSTTSMAFF; CDR3 DNA: TGTGCCAGCAGTACGACATCGATGGCTTTCTTT; V gene: TRBV2; J gene: TRBJ1-1; clone size: .; D gene: .
CDR3 protein: CASSSSSGGNEQYF; CDR3 DNA: TGTGCCAGCAGCAGCTCATCCGGGGGTAACGAGCAGTACTTC; V gene: TRBV5-4; J gene: TRBJ2-7; clone size: .; D gene: .
CDR3 protein: CASRETGGRDPQHF; CDR3 DNA: TGTGCCAGCCGCGAGACAGGGGGGCGAGATCCCCAGCATTTT; V gene: TRBV28; J gene: TRBJ1-5; clone size: .; D gene: TRBD1
CDR3 protein: CASSLRGQPYGYTF; CDR3 DNA: TGTGCCAGCAGCTTAAGGGGGCAACCCTATGGCTACACCTTC; V gene: TRBV11-2; J gene: TRBJ1-2; clone size: .; D gene: TRBD1
CDR3 protein: CASTWDYLNTGELFF; CDR3 DNA: TGTGCCAGCACCTGGGACTACTTAAACACCGGGGAGCTGTTTTTT; V gene: TRBV27; J gene: TRBJ2-2; clone size: .; D gene: TRBD2
CDR3 protein: CAIWSGLAGMYEQYF; CDR3 DNA: TGTGCCATCTGGTCCGGTTTAGCGGGAATGTACGAGCAGTACTTC; V gene: TRBV10-3; J gene: TRBJ2-7; clone size: .; D gene: TRBD2
CDR3 protein: CASSGGASTDTQYF; CDR3 DNA: TGTGCCAGCAGCGGCGGGGCTAGCACAGATACGCAGTATTTT; V gene: TRBV5-4; J gene: TRBJ2-3; clone size: .; D gene: .
CDR3 protein: CASSERRVGGTEAFF; CDR3 DNA: TGTGCCAGCAGTGAAAGGAGGGTTGGGGGCACTGAAGCTTTCTTT; V gene: TRBV2; J gene: TRBJ1-1; clone size: .; D gene: .
CDR3 protein: CAGTAALTNEKLFF; CDR3 DNA: TGTGCCGGGACAGCCGCTTTAACTAATGAAAAACTGTTTTTT; V gene: TRBV6-1; J gene: TRBJ1-4; clone size: .; D gene: TRBD1
CDR3 protein: CASIWTGAQETQYF; CDR3 DNA: TGTGCCAGCATCTGGACAGGGGCGCAAGAGACCCAGTACTTC; V gene: TRBV7-9; J gene: TRBJ2-5; clone size: .; D gene: TRBD1
CDR3 protein: CASSLGPSELYEQYF; CDR3 DNA: TGTGCCAGCAGCTTGGGGCCTAGCGAACTCTACGAGCAGTACTTC; V gene: TRBV5-4; J gene: TRBJ2-7; clone size: once; D gene: .
CDR3 protein: CATSRDIASSGINEQFF; CDR3 DNA: TGTGCCACCAGCAGAGATATTGCGTCTAGCGGGATTAATGAGCAGTTCTTC; V gene: TRBV15; J gene: TRBJ2-1; clone size: .; D gene: TRBD2
CDR3 protein: CASSLAGVGTGELFF; CDR3 DNA: TGTGCTAGCAGCTTAGCGGGAGTGGGCACCGGGGAGCTGTTTTTT; V gene: TRBV7-7; J gene: TRBJ2-2; clone size: .; D gene: TRBD2
CDR3 protein: CAWRLAGSTDTQYF; CDR3 DNA: TGTGCCTGGAGACTAGCGGGATCCACAGATACGCAGTATTTT; V gene: TRBV30; J gene: TRBJ2-3; clone size: .; D gene: TRBD2
CDR3 protein: CASLEGASGTDTQYF; CDR3 DNA: TGTGCCAGCCTCGAAGGTGCTAGCGGCACAGATACGCAGTATTTT; V gene: TRBV6-1; J gene: TRBJ2-3; clone size: .; D gene: .
CDR3 protein: CASSTGLPPITDTQYF; CDR3 DNA: TGTGCCAGCAGCACGGGATTACCCCCGATCACAGATACGCAGTATTTT; V gene: TRBV9; J gene: TRBJ2-3; clone size: .; D gene: .
CDR3 protein: CASAGEATGELFF; CDR3 DNA: TGTGCCAGCGCGGGGGAAGCCACCGGGGAGCTGTTTTTT; V gene: TRBV5-6; J gene: TRBJ2-2; clone size: .; D gene: TRBD2
CDR3 protein: CASSQVQGYTDTQYF; CDR3 DNA: TGCGCCAGCAGCCAAGTCCAGGGGTACACAGATACGCAGTATTTT; V gene: TRBV4-1; J gene: TRBJ2-3; clone size: .; D gene: .
CDR3 protein: CASSLAGPSSYNEQFF; CDR3 DNA: TGTGCCAGCAGTTTAGCGGGACCCAGCTCCTACAATGAGCAGTTCTTC; V gene: TRBV27; J gene: TRBJ2-1; clone size: once; D gene: .
CDR3 protein: CAWNQAGNTIYF; CDR3 DNA: TGTGCCTGGAACCAGGCTGGAAACACCATATATTTT; V gene: TRBV30; J gene: TRBJ1-3; clone size: .; D gene: .
CDR3 protein: CASSDSGDQPQHF; CDR3 DNA: TGTGCCAGCAGTGACTCAGGGGATCAGCCCCAGCATTTT; V gene: TRBV6-5; J gene: TRBJ1-5; clone size: .; D gene: .
CDR3 protein: CGVSGQSNEQFF; CDR3 DNA: TGTGGTGTAAGCGGCCAATCCAATGAGCAGTTCTTC; V gene: TRBV28; J gene: TRBJ2-1; clone size: .; D gene: .
CDR3 protein: CASSGQYTDTQYF; CDR3 DNA: TGTGCCAGCAGTGGACAGTACACAGATACGCAGTATTTT; V gene: TRBV14; J gene: TRBJ2-3; clone size: few; D gene: .
CDR3 protein: CASSTGTGGSPLHF; CDR3 DNA: TGTGCCAGCAGCACCGGGACAGGGGGTTCACCCCTCCACTTT; V gene: TRBV28; J gene: TRBJ1-6; clone size: .; D gene: TRBD1
CDR3 protein: CASSESEGSGASEGEQYF; CDR3 DNA: TGCGCCAGCAGTGAGTCCGAGGGTAGCGGGGCGAGCGAAGGGGAGCAGTACTTC; V gene: TRBV10-1; J gene: TRBJ2-7; clone size: .; D gene: TRBD2
CDR3 protein: CASSPQQGNTEAFF; CDR3 DNA: TGCGCCAGCTCGCCTCAACAGGGGAACACTGAAGCTTTCTTT; V gene: TRBV10-1; J gene: TRBJ1-1; clone size: .; D gene: .
CDR3 protein: CASSPVERDTSYGYTF; CDR3 DNA: TGTGCCAGCTCACCCGTCGAAAGGGACACGAGCTATGGCTACACCTTC; V gene: TRBV18; J gene: TRBJ1-2; clone size: .; D gene: .
CDR3 protein: CASSLVGRSDGYTF; CDR3 DNA: TGTGCCAGCAGTTTGGTCGGGAGATCTGATGGCTACACCTTC; V gene: TRBV28; J gene: TRBJ1-2; clone size: .; D gene: .
CDR3 protein: CASSFRTGEGGYTF; CDR3 DNA: TGTGCCAGCAGTTTTAGGACAGGAGAAGGAGGCTACACCTTC; V gene: TRBV27; J gene: TRBJ1-2; clone size: .; D gene: TRBD1
CDR3 protein: CAISEGGENNSPLHF; CDR3 DNA: TGTGCCATCAGTGAGGGGGGGGAAAATAATTCACCCCTCCACTTT; V gene: TRBV10-3; J gene: TRBJ1-6; clone size: .; D gene: .
CDR3 protein: CASRGQGDNQPQHF; CDR3 DNA: TGTGCCAGCAGAGGGCAGGGCGACAATCAGCCCCAGCATTTT; V gene: TRBV7-9; J gene: TRBJ1-5; clone size: .; D gene: .